This T cell receptor (beta chain) was observed in a study of human T cells and chemical hapten exposure. Study findings and constraints: PT1 expanded TCR numbers tracked positively with patch test score. After DPC sensitization, TCRs above 1 in 1000 frequency showed no change.

This clonotype was found many times. Antigen: not known. Via MiXCR, TCRdb re-called the RACE reads, giving one row per CDR3 protein. The sample holds about 400,000 distinct CDR3 sequences, roughly 6% seen once. Noted time point: patch test 2, 6 weeks after DPC sensitization. The treatment: therapeutic diphenylcyclopropenone sensitization with weekly scalp DPC. The sequenced sample was whole blood, obtained in connection with sensitization to the hapten diphenylcyclopropenone (DPC). This clonotype was sampled from a woman in her late teens or twenties with alopecia areata. Some clones in this sample may be carry-over from other donors' samples.

The CDR3 DNA sequence: TGTGCCAGCAGTCCGCCAGGGGACAATGAGCAGTTCTTC. This sequence encodes CASSPPGDNEQFF. The chain uses TRBV18 and TRBJ2-1; possible D gene TRBD1, 6 bases. Trimming shortened V by 8 bases and J by 5 bases, and 13 bases separated the two germline ends. The CDR3 contains 13 residues. Germline CDR1 KGHSH, CDR2 LQKENI.